This is a list of T cell receptor beta chains from one sample in a study of graft-versus-host responses after intestinal transplantation. Sequencing used immunoSEQ multiplex PCR; TCRdb keeps in-frame clones, though not all of them. There are about 98,000 clones in the sample; more than 70% occur only once, and approximately 1.4% lies in the top ten. The source material was PBMCs, sampled 255 days after intestinal transplant. The receptors come from a human patient who received an intestinal transplant, so some T cells may come from the graft donor. Both conserved end residues are part of each CDR3. The order of the fields is clone size, D gene, J gene, V gene, CDR3 DNA, CDR3 protein. D genes are given only for firm matches. Size tells how often a clone was seen (once, few, many) or the class of an expanded clone, and some rows leave it out.

abundance: once; d_gene: TRBD1; j_gene: TRBJ1-2; v_gene: TRBV5-6; CDR3nt: TGTGCCAGCAGCCTCAGGGGGAAGCAAGCTATTGACGGCTACACCTTC; CDR3aa: CASSLRGKQAIDGYTF
abundance: NA; d_gene: NA; j_gene: TRBJ2-2; v_gene: TRBV5-4; CDR3nt: TGTGCCAGCAGCTTGGAGAAGACCGGGGAGCTGTTTTTT; CDR3aa: CASSLEKTGELFF
abundance: NA; d_gene: NA; j_gene: TRBJ2-3; v_gene: TRBV4-1; CDR3nt: TGCGCAAGCACGACGGGGGGCACAGATACGCAGTATTTT; CDR3aa: CASTTGGTDTQYF
abundance: NA; d_gene: NA; j_gene: TRBJ1-2; v_gene: TRBV25-1; CDR3nt: TGTGCCAGCAGTGAATGGGGAAGGGACTATGGCTACACCTTC; CDR3aa: CASSEWGRDYGYTF
abundance: NA; d_gene: NA; j_gene: TRBJ2-3; v_gene: TRBV6-4; CDR3nt: TGTGCCAGCAGTGATGGCAGGGGAGGCACAGATACGCAGTATTTT; CDR3aa: CASSDGRGGTDTQYF
abundance: NA; d_gene: NA; j_gene: TRBJ2-7; v_gene: TRBV10-1; CDR3nt: TGCGCCAGCAGCGCCGGGCCAACGGGCGAGCAGTACTTC; CDR3aa: CASSAGPTGEQYF
abundance: NA; d_gene: NA; j_gene: TRBJ1-1; v_gene: TRBV19; CDR3nt: TGTGCCAGTAGTCCCAGTTGGATACAGAGTGCTGAAGCTTTCTTT; CDR3aa: CASSPSWIQSAEAFF
abundance: NA; d_gene: TRBD1; j_gene: TRBJ1-4; v_gene: TRBV6-1; CDR3nt: TGTGCCAGCAGTGAAGGAAGGACAGGGGGCGAAAAACTGTTTTTT; CDR3aa: CASSEGRTGGEKLFF
abundance: NA; d_gene: NA; j_gene: TRBJ2-4; v_gene: TRBV6-1; CDR3nt: TGTGCCAGCAGTGTTGGCCAGCCACTTCTAGCCAAAAACATTCAGTACTTC; CDR3aa: CASSVGQPLLAKNIQYF
abundance: NA; d_gene: NA; j_gene: TRBJ1-2; v_gene: TRBV4-2; CDR3nt: TGTGCCAGCAGCCAAGAAGGGACCCGACAGGTTTATGGCTACACCTTC; CDR3aa: CASSQEGTRQVYGYTF
abundance: NA; d_gene: TRBD1; j_gene: TRBJ2-7; v_gene: TRBV2; CDR3nt: TGTGCCAGCAGGACAGGGGGCGAGCAGTACTTC; CDR3aa: CASRTGGEQYF
abundance: NA; d_gene: NA; j_gene: TRBJ1-1; v_gene: TRBV11-2; CDR3nt: TGTGCCAGCAGCTCGGGGGGAGCGCCCCGAAACACTGAAGCTTTCTTT; CDR3aa: CASSSGGAPRNTEAFF
abundance: NA; d_gene: NA; j_gene: TRBJ1-5; v_gene: TRBV28; CDR3nt: TGTGCCAGCAGTTTCTCAGCAGCGAGGGGCCTAGGGCCCCAGCATTTT; CDR3aa: CASSFSAARGLGPQHF
abundance: NA; d_gene: NA; j_gene: TRBJ2-5; v_gene: TRBV5-1; CDR3nt: TGCGCCAGCAGCCCTGACGGACTTAGCCGGGAGACCCAGTACTTC; CDR3aa: CASSPDGLSRETQYF
abundance: NA; d_gene: NA; j_gene: TRBJ1-1; v_gene: TRBV5-4; CDR3nt: TGTGCCAGCAGCTTAAGATCTTCGGAAGCTTTCTTT; CDR3aa: CASSLRSSEAFF
abundance: NA; d_gene: NA; j_gene: TRBJ1-2; v_gene: TRBV30; CDR3nt: TGTGCCTGGGTCCAAGGGACGGATTATGGCTACACCTTC; CDR3aa: CAWVQGTDYGYTF
abundance: few; d_gene: TRBD1; j_gene: TRBJ2-7; v_gene: TRBV19; CDR3nt: TGTGCCAGTAGTTCGGGACAGGACCACGAGCAGTACTTC; CDR3aa: CASSSGQDHEQYF
abundance: NA; d_gene: NA; j_gene: TRBJ2-7; v_gene: TRBV5-1; CDR3nt: TGCGCCAGCAGCTTGGCCGGGGCCTCCGAGCAGTACTTC; CDR3aa: CASSLAGASEQYF